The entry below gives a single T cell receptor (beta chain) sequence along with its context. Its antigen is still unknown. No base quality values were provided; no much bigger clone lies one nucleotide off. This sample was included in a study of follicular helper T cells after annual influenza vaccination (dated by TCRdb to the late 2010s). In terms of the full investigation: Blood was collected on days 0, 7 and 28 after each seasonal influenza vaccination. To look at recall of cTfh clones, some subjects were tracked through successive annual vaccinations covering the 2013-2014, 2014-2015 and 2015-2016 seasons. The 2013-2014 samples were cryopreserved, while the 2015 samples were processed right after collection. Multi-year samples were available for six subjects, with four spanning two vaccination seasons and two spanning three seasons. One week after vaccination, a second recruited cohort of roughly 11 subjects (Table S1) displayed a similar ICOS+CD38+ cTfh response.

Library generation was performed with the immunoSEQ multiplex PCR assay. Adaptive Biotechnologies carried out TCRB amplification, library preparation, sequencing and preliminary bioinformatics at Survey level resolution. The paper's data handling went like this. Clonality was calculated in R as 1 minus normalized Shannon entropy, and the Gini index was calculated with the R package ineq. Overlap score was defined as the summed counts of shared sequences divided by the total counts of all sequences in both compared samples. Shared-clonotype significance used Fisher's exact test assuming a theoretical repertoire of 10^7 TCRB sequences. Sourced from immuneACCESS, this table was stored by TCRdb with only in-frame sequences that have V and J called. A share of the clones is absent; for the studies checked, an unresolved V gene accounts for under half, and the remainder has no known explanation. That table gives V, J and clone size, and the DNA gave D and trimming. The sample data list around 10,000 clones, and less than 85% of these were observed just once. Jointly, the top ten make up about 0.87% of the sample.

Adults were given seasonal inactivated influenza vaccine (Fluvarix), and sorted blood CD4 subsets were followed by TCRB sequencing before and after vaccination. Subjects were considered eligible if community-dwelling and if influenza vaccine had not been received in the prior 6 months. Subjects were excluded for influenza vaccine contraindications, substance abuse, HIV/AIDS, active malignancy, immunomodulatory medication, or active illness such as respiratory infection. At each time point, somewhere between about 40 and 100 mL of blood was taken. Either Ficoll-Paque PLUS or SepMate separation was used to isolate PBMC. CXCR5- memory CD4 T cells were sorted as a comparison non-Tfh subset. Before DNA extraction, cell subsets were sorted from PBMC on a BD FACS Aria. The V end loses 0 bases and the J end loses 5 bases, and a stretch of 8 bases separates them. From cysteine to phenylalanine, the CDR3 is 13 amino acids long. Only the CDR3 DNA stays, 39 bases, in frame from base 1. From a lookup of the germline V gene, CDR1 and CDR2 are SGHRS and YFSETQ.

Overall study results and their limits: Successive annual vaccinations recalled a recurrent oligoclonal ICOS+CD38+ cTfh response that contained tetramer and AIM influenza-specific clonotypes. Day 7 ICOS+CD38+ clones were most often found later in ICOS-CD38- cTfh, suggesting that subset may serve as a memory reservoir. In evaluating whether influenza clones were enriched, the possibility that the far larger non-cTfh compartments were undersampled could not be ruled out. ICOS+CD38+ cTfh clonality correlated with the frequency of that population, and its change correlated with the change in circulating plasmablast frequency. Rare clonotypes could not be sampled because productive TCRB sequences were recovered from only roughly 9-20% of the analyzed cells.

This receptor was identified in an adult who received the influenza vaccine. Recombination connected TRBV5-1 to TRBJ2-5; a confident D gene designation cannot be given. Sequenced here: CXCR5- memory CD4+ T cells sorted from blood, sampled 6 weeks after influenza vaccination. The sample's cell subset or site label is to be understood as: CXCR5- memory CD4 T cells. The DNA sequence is TGCGCCAGCAGCTTGGGAAAGGACGAGACCCAGTACTTC. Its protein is CASSLGKDETQYF. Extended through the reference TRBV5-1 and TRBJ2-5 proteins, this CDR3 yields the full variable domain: KAGVTQTPRYLIKTRGQQVTLSCSPISGHRSVSWYQQTPGQGLQFLFEYFSETQRNKGNFPGRFSGRQFSNSRSEMNVSTLELGDSALYLCASSLGKDETQYFGPGTRLLVL.